Following are 9 T cell receptor beta chains from one sample sequenced in a study of cytomegalovirus exposure and HLA in healthy donors. PCR employed 60 Vbeta and 13 Jbeta primers. Here immunoSEQ multiplex PCR was the method, and the copy in TCRdb shows in-frame clones only, minus some. The sample has 150,000 to 200,000 clones; roughly four fifths are singletons. Sequenced: PBMCs. The receptors shown here come from a man aged 18 to 30 in good health and CMV-seronegative.

The chain combines TRBV27 with TRBJ1-5; D gene unclear. The CDR3 has 14 residues. The germline V and J ends were trimmed by 2 bases and 0 bases, with 5 bases remaining between them. Looked up from germline, CDR1 is MNHEY and CDR2 is SMNVEV (reference sequence). The CDR3 sequence is CASSLRGSNQPQHF. The CDR3 DNA is TGTGCCAGCAGTTTACGAGGTAGCAATCAGCCCCAGCATTTT.

The rearrangement joins TRBV28 to TRBJ1-2; D gene unclear. Trimming pared 3 bases from V and 8 bases from J, leaving 10 bases between. Germline-derived CDR1 and CDR2 are MDHEN and SYDVKM. The CDR3 extends over 12 amino acids. The CDR3 DNA sequence: TGTGCCAGCAGTTTCGTGGGCGGGGGCTACACCTTC. It codes for CASSFVGGGYTF.

This clone was seen a single time. V and J are TRBV4-3 and TRBJ2-1; D ambiguous. CDR3 size: 14 residues. V was pared by 0 bases and J by 8 bases, with 11 bases between. Germline-derived CDR1 and CDR2 are LGHNA and YSLEER. CDR3 sequence reads: CASSQENTPHEQFF. CDR3 DNA sequence: TGCGCCAGCAGCCAAGAAAATACACCTCATGAGCAGTTCTTC.

A few counts support this clone. This chain uses TRBV7-6 with TRBJ1-4, with TRBD1 identical over 9 bases. The V gene's germline CDR1 is SGHVS and CDR2 FNYEAQ. The V gene end was trimmed by 5 bases and the J gene end by 5 bases; junction bases not matched to a gene: 9. The CDR3 length is 16 residues. This CDR3 is CASSPRDRARNEKLFF. For the CDR3, the DNA is TGTGCCAGCAGCCCCAGGGACAGGGCTAGGAATGAAAAACTGTTTTTT.

The rearrangement joins TRBV15 to TRBJ2-2, with D uncertain. The CDR3 has 14 amino acids. The germline V gene has CDR1 LNHNV and CDR2 YYDKDF (reference sequence). The V end was cut by 1 base, the J end by 5 bases, with 8 bases between. The CDR3 DNA reads TGTGCCACCAGCAGAGGCGGCTCAACCGGGGAGCTGTTTTTT. Protein product: CATSRGGSTGELFF.

This clone came up a few times. The chain combines TRBV6-1 with TRBJ2-7; 9 bases fit TRBD2. CDR1 is MNHNS, CDR2 SASEGT, per germline. This CDR3 region has 16 residues. J lost 4 bases, V lost 0 bases, and 7 bases had no gene match. The CDR3 DNA is TGTGCCAGCAGTGAAGCGTCTAGCGGGGCCGGTTACGAGCAGTACTTC. Amino acids: CASSEASSGAGYEQYF.

V usage is TRBV18 and J usage is TRBJ1-3, with no clear D. Germline values: CDR1 KGHSH, CDR2 LQKENI. This CDR3 is built from 17 residues. Trimming stripped 1 base from V and 0 bases from J, with 13 bases between. The CDR3, as DNA: TGTGCCAGCTCACCACGAGATGGAGGGCACTCTGGAAACACCATATATTTT. This codes for CASSPRDGGHSGNTIYF.

This sequence joins TRBV9 and TRBJ2-7, with D possibly being TRBD2 (5 bases). V lost 3 bases to trimming and J lost 2 bases, with 12 bases between them. Germline V lookup: CDR1 SGDLS, CDR2 YYNGEE. There are 14 residues in the CDR3. CDR3 nucleotides: TGTGCCAGCAGCGACGGAGGAGACACCTACGAGCAGTACTTC. Translation gives CASSDGGDTYEQYF.

The chain has TRBV7-3 and TRBJ1-4; unclear D gene. CDR1 SGHTA and CDR2 FQGTGA come from the germline V gene. The length of the CDR3 is 13 residues. Between the trimmed V and J ends, which lost 1 base and 8 bases, there was a span of 8 bases. The CDR3 loop is CASSLKPREKLFF. As DNA, the CDR3 is TGTGCCAGCAGCTTAAAACCTCGGGAAAAACTGTTTTTT.